This TCR beta chain was documented in a study of PD-1 blockade in mismatch repair-deficient tumors. For the study at large: Patients had approximately 12 mismatch repair-deficient cancer types, all previously treated and progressing.

There are 16 residues in the CDR3. Trimming took 4 bases from V and 3 from J, leaving 17 bases between them. Germline values: CDR1 SGDLS, CDR2 YYNGEE. Assay: immunoSEQ multiplex PCR; the TCRdb copy retains only in-frame clones and omits some. Altogether roughly 120,000 clones are present, about 90% being singletons, with the ten largest covering about an eighth. All patients were mismatch repair deficient, assessed by either PCR or immunohistochemistry. TCR sequencing covered a few patients who responded to pembrolizumab. Sequenced here: peripheral blood, sampled just over 70 weeks after starting pembrolizumab. The chain links TRBV9 to TRBJ1-5; no definite D call. The origin of this receptor is an adult with mismatch repair-deficient cancer. Written as DNA, the CDR3 is TGTGCCAGCAGCACCACTAGACACTCACTCAATCAGCCCCAGCATTTT. It yields the protein CASSTTRHSLNQPQHF.